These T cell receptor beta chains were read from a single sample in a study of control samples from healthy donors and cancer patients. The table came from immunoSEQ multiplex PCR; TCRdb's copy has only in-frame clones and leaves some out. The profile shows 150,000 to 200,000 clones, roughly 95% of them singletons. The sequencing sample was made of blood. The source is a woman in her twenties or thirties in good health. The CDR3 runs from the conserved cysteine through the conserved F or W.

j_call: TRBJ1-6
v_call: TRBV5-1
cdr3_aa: CASSVETHSPLHF

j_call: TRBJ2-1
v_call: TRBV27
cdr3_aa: CASRGNEQFF

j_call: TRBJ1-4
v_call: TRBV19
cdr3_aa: CGTSYNFATNEKLFF

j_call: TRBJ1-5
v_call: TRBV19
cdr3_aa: CASSPGHHLNQPQHF

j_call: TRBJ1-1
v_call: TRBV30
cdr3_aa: CAWSVRTGVNTEAFF

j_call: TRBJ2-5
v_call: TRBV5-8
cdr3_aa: CASRRDRASETQYF

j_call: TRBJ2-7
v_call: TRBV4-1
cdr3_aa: CASSREIAGGRYEQYF

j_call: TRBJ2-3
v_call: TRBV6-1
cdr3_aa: CASSERWQGAADTQYF

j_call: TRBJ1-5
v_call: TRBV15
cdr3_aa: CATSGGWGGTQPQHF

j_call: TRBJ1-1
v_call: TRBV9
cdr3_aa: CASSVGTLSTEAFF

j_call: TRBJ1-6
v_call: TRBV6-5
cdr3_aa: CASSYPGTDYNSPLHF

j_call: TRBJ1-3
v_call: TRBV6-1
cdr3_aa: CASSESGRENTIYF

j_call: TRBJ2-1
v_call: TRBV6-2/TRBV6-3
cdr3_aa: CASSVSGNYNEQFF

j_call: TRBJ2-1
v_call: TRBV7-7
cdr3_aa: CASSIGTGEPYNEQFF

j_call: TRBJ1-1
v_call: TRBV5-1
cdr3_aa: CASSLAAAVMNTEAFF

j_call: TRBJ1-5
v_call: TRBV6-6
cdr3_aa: CASSYGQNSNQPQHF

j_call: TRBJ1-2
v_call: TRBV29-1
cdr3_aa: CSVELQGIF

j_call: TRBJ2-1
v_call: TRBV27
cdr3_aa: CASSSLDRGFEQFF

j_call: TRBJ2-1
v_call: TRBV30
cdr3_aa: CAWSLRGDEQFF

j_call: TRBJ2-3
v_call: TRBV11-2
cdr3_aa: CASSLTFGGLGTQYF

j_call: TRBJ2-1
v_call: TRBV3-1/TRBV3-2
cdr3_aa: CASSQEDEQFF

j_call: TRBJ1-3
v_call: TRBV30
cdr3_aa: CAWEKRGNTIYF